Each of the 6 T cell receptor beta chains below was sequenced from the same sample in a study of blood T cell repertoires in COVID-19. TCRdb's copy holds only in-frame clones and misses some; the assay was immunoSEQ multiplex PCR. The repertoire holds some 150,000 clones, with roughly 81% as singletons. The specimen sequenced was peripheral blood. Receptor source: a woman aged 45-65 years with active or convalescent COVID-19.

The chain has TRBV30 and TRBJ2-3; TRBD2 matches at 10 bases. Germline loops: CDR1 GTSNPN, CDR2 SVGIG (reference sequence). CDR3 size: 16 residues. J was trimmed by 2 bases and V by 0 bases; bases with no gene match: 5. The CDR3 DNA reads TGTGCCTGGAGTGTAGGGCTAGCGGGGGACACAGATACGCAGTATTTT. Its translation: CAWSVGLAGDTDTQYF.

The table lists this clone with a count of one. The V call is TRBV27, the J call TRBJ2-7; 8 nucleotides agree with TRBD1. The junction had 7 bases not matched to a gene; V was cut back by 6 bases and J by 6 bases. The CDR3 is made up of 13 amino acids. CDR1 and CDR2 (germline): MNHEY, SMNVEV (reference sequence). The DNA for the CDR3 is TGTGCCAGCAGACGGACAGGGCAGCTCGAGCAGTACTTC. Amino acids: CASRRTGQLEQYF.

This chain links TRBV9 with TRBJ2-1; 7 positions agree with TRBD2. The CDR3 length is 16 residues. J was trimmed by 3 bases and V by 2 bases; bases with no gene match: 8. The germline CDR1 and CDR2 sequences are SGDLS and YYNGEE. The CDR3 region is CASSVASTSVYNEQFF. The CDR3, as DNA: TGTGCCAGCAGCGTCGCCAGTACTAGCGTCTACAATGAGCAGTTCTTC.

The chain couples TRBV5-1 to TRBJ2-3; TRBD2 aligns across 9 bases. Germline V gene lookup returns CDR1 SGHRS and CDR2 YFSETQ. The V and J ends lost 3 bases and 1 base, in that order; junction bases with no gene match: 3. The CDR3 is made up of 15 amino acids. The CDR3 loop reads CASSWLAGRTDTQYF. The CDR3 DNA sequence: TGCGCCAGCAGCTGGCTAGCGGGGCGCACAGATACGCAGTATTTT.

The rearrangement joins TRBV7-2 to TRBJ1-2; TRBD1 matches at 9 bases. Germline V gives CDR1 SGHTA, CDR2 FQGNSA. The CDR3 has 14 amino acids. The trim removed 3 bases at V and 8 bases at J, leaving 7 bases unmatched. This CDR3 reads CASSFRDRVRGYTF. The CDR3 nucleotides are TGTGCCAGCAGCTTCCGGGACAGGGTTCGCGGCTACACCTTC.

The CDR3 is CAWSVHRGFGYEQYF. The CDR3 nucleotides are TGTGCCTGGAGTGTACATAGGGGCTTCGGGTACGAGCAGTACTTC. V usage is TRBV30 and J usage is TRBJ2-7; D possibly corresponds to TRBD1 (5 bases). V lost 0 bases and J lost 4, with 16 bases in between. CDR1 and CDR2 (germline): GTSNPN, SVGIG (reference sequence). This CDR3 spans 15 amino acids.